This T cell receptor (beta chain) stems from a study of T cells after yellow fever vaccination (dated by TCRdb to about 2019). For the study in its entirety: The SMART-Seq v4 Ultra Low Input RNA kit was used to prepare libraries from fractions with low cell numbers. To follow T-cell clones before and after primary and booster YFV17D yellow fever vaccination, bulk TCR alpha and beta repertoires were sequenced over time. Two healthy male donors, one aged 18 to 30 and one aged 30 to 40 years, made up the cohort. Blood was collected at multiple timepoints before and after primary and secondary immunization, and bulk PBMC replicates and cell subsets were isolated.

Results and caveats for the whole study, not just this receptor: The study included only a couple of donors, which limits how far the findings can be generalized. A small fraction of clonotypes showed up in both the CD4 and CD8 compartments, probably as a result of convergent recombination. The secondary T-cell response was weaker than the primary response but faster, peaking on day 5 instead of day 15. FACS-sorted repertoires could contain abundant contaminating clonotypes from the bulk population, so computational filtering was required. Most clones expanded after primary vaccination (almost 98% of CD4 and roughly 88% of CD8) were re-detected after the booster, suggesting that broad memory maintenance occurred.

Its CDR3 holds 13 amino acids, cysteine through phenylalanine. Just CDR3 DNA is preserved here, 39 bases in frame from base 1. According to the germline V gene, CDR1 reads SGHRS and CDR2 reads YFSETQ. TCR cDNA was synthesized by 5'RACE template switching, which introduced a universal primer site and unique molecular identifiers. Priming of cDNA synthesis was performed from both the TCR alpha and TCR beta constant segments. Libraries were amplified in two PCR steps, with sample barcodes and sequencing adapters added in the second step. Sequencing of libraries was done on Illumina HiSeq 2500 (2x100 bp) or NovaSeq (2x150 bp). The study's processing was this. MIGEC handled demultiplexing of reads and collapsing into UMI consensus sequences, while MiXCR performed V(D)J alignment. Using edgeR on replicate PBMC samples, clonotypes were called vaccine-responding if FDR was below 0.01 and the log2 fold change was above 5 up to day 15. Bulk clonotypes were assigned CD4 or CD8 identity according to which sequenced CD4 or CD8 repertoire held them at higher abundance. Clones were called with MiXCR by TCRdb after fastp trimmed the public reads at Q25, and only in-frame beta chains were retained. Entries are consolidated by CDR3 protein sequence, retaining the most common genes and DNA. The V and J calls and clone size come from TCRdb's table, not from the authors' own analysis. The sample contains 200,000 to 300,000 distinct CDR3 sequences, less than 7.5% of them found a single time. The ten largest clones take up approximately 0.99% of the sample.

Note on this clonotype: This receptor's antigen is unknown. At one of its ends the junction is not consistent with the germline gene, which may arise from a read error.

The treatment or condition label, as the study defines it: live attenuated yellow fever vaccine strain. A standard Ficoll-Paque protocol was used to isolate PBMCs from peripheral blood. Dynabeads CD4 and CD8 positive selection kits were used to isolate CD4 and CD8 T-cell fractions. TriZol was used to extract RNA from bulk PBMCs, CD4 and CD8 fractions, and dextramer-positive and dextramer-negative fractions. Recombination linked TRBV5-1 to TRBJ2-1, and TRBD2 may be the D gene, going by 6 matching bases. The material sequenced was CD4+ T cells sorted from PBMCs, taken on the day of the yellow fever booster vaccination. This receptor was taken from a man aged 25-45 years who received the YFV17D yellow fever vaccine. The CDR3 sequence is CASSRENVHEHFF. The nucleotides read TGCGCCAGCTCGCGGGAAAACGTACATGAGCACTTCTTC. The full variable domain, with segments outside the CDR3 supplied by the reference TRBV5-1 and TRBJ2-1 proteins, appears as KAGVTQTPRYLIKTRGQQVTLSCSPISGHRSVSWYQQTPGQGLQFLFEYFSETQRNKGNFPGRFSGRQFSNSRSEMNVSTLELGDSALYLCASSRENVHEHFFGPGTRLTVL.